This T cell receptor (beta chain) was sequenced in a study of human T cells and chemical hapten exposure (TCRdb year 2021). A note on the overall study: Libraries were combined into a pool for sequencing, and differences in TCR yield between samples came mainly from small differences in library volumes within the pool. In alopecia patients, the study followed how the peripheral blood TCR repertoire changed in vivo over primary and secondary sensitization to diphenylcyclopropenone (DPC), a hapten. From each blood RNA sample, both TCR alpha and TCR beta chains were sequenced.

Total RNA was extracted from unfractionated whole blood collected in Tempus Blood RNA tubes. About five healthy volunteers acted as controls for TCR sequencing and had blood drawn at day 0, 2 weeks and 6 weeks. The germline V gene encodes CDR1 MNHEY and CDR2 SMNVEV (reference sequence). The CDR3 runs 12 amino acids, cysteine and phenylalanine included. Only CDR3 DNA is held: 36 bases, read in frame from base 1. V has 10 bases trimmed and J has 7 bases trimmed; junction bases matching no gene number 5. Study-wide conclusions, independent of this receptor: DPC sensitization did not change how many TCRs were above 1 in 1000 frequency, and no evidence was found of alterations in global repertoire structure. After repeated subsampling, changes were observed in the strength of the expansion versus patch-test correlation and in the threshold at which the correlation became significant.

Receptor libraries were prepared by 5' RACE. The reads were generated on an Illumina MiSeq. During library preparation, unique molecular identifiers were attached to individual cDNA molecules so that TCRs could be counted in a quantitative, reproducible way. As for the original processing: The median number of TCRs per sample was approximately 98,000, ranging from about 20,000 to 700,000. V, J and CDR3 annotation of the TCR reads was carried out using the Decombinator software suite. Every sample was subsampled to the same number of TCRs (28,000) for the PS versus PT1 abundance plots. Expanded TCRs were defined as absent before sensitization and observed at least eight times at the 2-week time point. Starting from the raw public reads, TCRdb applied fastp trimming at Q25, assembled clones with MiXCR and retained in-frame beta chains. Duplicate CDR3 protein sequences are folded into a single record with the most common DNA and genes. What appears here as the V and J calls and clone size reflects TCRdb's work, not the paper's. The sample has tens of thousands of distinct CDR3 sequences on record, about 7.7% of them singletons. Of the sample, about 2.1% falls within the top ten clones.

This clonotype was detected ten times or more. Its antigen is still unknown. Nothing much larger sits one base from this clone, and base qualities are not available. The TCR was taken from a male donor in good health. The chain is made from TRBV27 and TRBJ2-1, with TRBD2 identical over 9 junction bases. The sequence in DNA is TGTGCCACCCTGCGGGGGGGAAATGAGCAGTTCTTC. This codes for CATLRGGNEQFF.